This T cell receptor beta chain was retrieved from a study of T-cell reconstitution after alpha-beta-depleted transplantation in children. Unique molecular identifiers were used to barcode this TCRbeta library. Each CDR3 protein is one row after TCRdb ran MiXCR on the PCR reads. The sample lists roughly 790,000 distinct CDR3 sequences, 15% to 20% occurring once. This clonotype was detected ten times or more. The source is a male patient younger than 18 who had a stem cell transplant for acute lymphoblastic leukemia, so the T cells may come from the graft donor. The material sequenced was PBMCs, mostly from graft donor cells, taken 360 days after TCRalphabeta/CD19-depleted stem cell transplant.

This CDR3 is CASSSALSPHYGYTF. The DNA for the CDR3 is TGTGCCAGCAGTTCGGCCCTCTCGCCCCACTATGGCTACACCTTC. The chain uses TRBV12-3 or TRBV12-4 and TRBJ1-2; D is uncertain. V was cut by 4 bases and J by 3 bases, with 15 bases left in between. The length of the CDR3 is 15 residues.